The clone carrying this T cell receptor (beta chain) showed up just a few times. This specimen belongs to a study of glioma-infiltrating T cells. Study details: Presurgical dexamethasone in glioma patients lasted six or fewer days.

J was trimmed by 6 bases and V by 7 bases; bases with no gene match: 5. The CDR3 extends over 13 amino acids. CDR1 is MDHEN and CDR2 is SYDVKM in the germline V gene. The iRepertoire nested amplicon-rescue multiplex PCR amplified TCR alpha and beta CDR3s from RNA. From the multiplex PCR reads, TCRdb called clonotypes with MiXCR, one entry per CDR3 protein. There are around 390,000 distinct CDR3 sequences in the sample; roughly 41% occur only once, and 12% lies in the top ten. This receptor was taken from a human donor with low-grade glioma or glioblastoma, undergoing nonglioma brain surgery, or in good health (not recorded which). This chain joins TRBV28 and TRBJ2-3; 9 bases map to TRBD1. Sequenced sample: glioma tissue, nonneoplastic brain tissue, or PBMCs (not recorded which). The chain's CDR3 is CASKDRGGDTQYF. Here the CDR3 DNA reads TGTGCCAGCAAGGACAGGGGAGGGGATACGCAGTATTTT.